This is a list of T cell receptor beta chains from one sample in a study of OX40 agonist ivuxolimab in advanced cancers. TCRdb's copy holds only in-frame clones and misses some; the assay was immunoSEQ multiplex PCR. Among fewer than 65,000 clones listed, 80% to 90% were seen once. The material sequenced was CD4+ or CD8+ T cells sorted from blood, taken in a trial of the OX40 agonist ivuxolimab. The receptor set was obtained from an adult with an advanced solid tumor such as melanoma, head and neck, liver or kidney cancer. Both conserved end residues are part of each CDR3. A D gene is named only where the DNA matches it firmly. A row's size may be missing; if present it is once, few, many or a size class.

cdr3_nt	cdr3_aa	d_call	v_call	j_call	clone_size
TGCGCCAGCAGCCAAGGATATCGGGAACGGACCCAGTACTTC	CASSQGYRERTQYF	NA	TRBV4-1	TRBJ2-5	NA
TGTGCCAGCAGCTTGGGCCCGGAAGCAGAGACCCAGTACTTC	CASSLGPEAETQYF	NA	TRBV7-3	TRBJ2-5	NA
TGTGCCAGCAGACTCCTCCCCGAGGATACGCAGTATTTT	CASRLLPEDTQYF	NA	TRBV5-4	TRBJ2-3	NA
TGTGCCAGTAGTATGACACTAGGGTACGAGCAGTACTTC	CASSMTLGYEQYF	NA	TRBV19	TRBJ2-7	NA
TGCGCCAGCAGCTTGACGGGGGGTGAAGCTTTCTTT	CASSLTGGEAFF	NA	TRBV5-1	TRBJ1-1	NA
TGTGCCATCAGTGGTCCCGGAGGGGACTATGGCTACACCTTC	CAISGPGGDYGYTF	NA	TRBV10-3	TRBJ1-2	NA
TGTGCCAGCTCACCACAGGGACCGTACGAGCAGTACTTC	CASSPQGPYEQYF	NA	TRBV18	TRBJ2-7	NA
TGTGCCAGCAGCTCGGACCTCTCCTCCTACGAGCAGTACTTC	CASSSDLSSYEQYF	NA	TRBV5-4	TRBJ2-7	NA
TGTGCCAGCAGCTTAGGGCAGGTTGAAGCTTTCTTT	CASSLGQVEAFF	NA	TRBV5-6	TRBJ1-1	NA
TGTGCCAGCAGCTCCCAGGGGGCGAGGGCAGGCACTGAAGCTTTCTTT	CASSSQGARAGTEAFF	TRBD1	TRBV7-9	TRBJ1-1	NA
TGTGCCATCAGCTGGACAGGCGCCTACGAGCAGTACTTC	CAISWTGAYEQYF	TRBD1	TRBV10-3	TRBJ2-7	NA
TGCGCCAGCAGCCAAGAAGGCGCGGTTGACACCGGGGAGCTGTTTTTT	CASSQEGAVDTGELFF	NA	TRBV4-1	TRBJ2-2	NA
TGCGCCAGCAGTGATTTCTACGAGCAGTACTTC	CASSDFYEQYF	NA	TRBV10-1	TRBJ2-7	NA
TGTGCCAGCTCACCTTCTGACAGGGGTTGGAACTATGGCTACACCTTC	CASSPSDRGWNYGYTF	TRBD1	TRBV18	TRBJ1-2	NA
TGTGCCAGTGGTAGGGGGAGCAATCAGCCCCAGCATTTT	CASGRGSNQPQHF	NA	TRBV19	TRBJ1-5	NA
TGCAGCGTTCGCGAGCAGGGGTCGGGTCAGCCCCAGCATTTT	CSVREQGSGQPQHF	NA	TRBV29-1	TRBJ1-5	NA
TGTGCCAGCAGCCCCGGGACAGGAGCTTCTGGGGCCAACGTCCTGACTTTC	CASSPGTGASGANVLTF	TRBD1	TRBV5-4	TRBJ2-6	NA
TGTGCCAGCAGCTTAGAAAGGGCAGATACGCAGTATTTT	CASSLERADTQYF	NA	TRBV11-2	TRBJ2-3	NA
TGTGCCATCAGTTACAGGGGACTCTCTGGGGCCAACGTCCTGACTTTC	CAISYRGLSGANVLTF	NA	TRBV10-3	TRBJ2-6	NA
TGTGCCAGCAGTGCCGAACAGGGACCCAAAAACATTCAGTACTTC	CASSAEQGPKNIQYF	NA	TRBV2	TRBJ2-4	NA
TGTGCCAGCAGTTTGTCGGGGAGACCCAAAAACATTCAGTACTTC	CASSLSGRPKNIQYF	NA	TRBV28	TRBJ2-4	few
TGTGCCAGCAGTCGACAGACCCTTTCCTACGAGCAGTACTTC	CASSRQTLSYEQYF	NA	TRBV14	TRBJ2-7	NA
TGTGCCAGCGGACAGTCCGTTTCTAACTATGGCTACACCTTC	CASGQSVSNYGYTF	NA	TRBV6-1	TRBJ1-2	once
TGCGCCAGCAGTGACCCGGGACAAGCTTACGAGCAGTACTTC	CASSDPGQAYEQYF	NA	TRBV10-1	TRBJ2-7	NA
TGCGCCAGCACCCTGACAGGGTTTGAAAACGAGCAGTACTTC	CASTLTGFENEQYF	TRBD1	TRBV5-1	TRBJ2-7	once
TGTGCCAGCAGTGAATTTGGATTGTACAATGAGCAGTTCTTC	CASSEFGLYNEQFF	NA	TRBV2	TRBJ2-1	NA
TGTGCCAGCAGCCCGCAGTCATACGAGCAGTACTTC	CASSPQSYEQYF	NA	TRBV7-9	TRBJ2-7	NA
TGTGCCAGCAGCCAGATAGGGGGCAGTTGGGATGGCTACACCTTC	CASSQIGGSWDGYTF	TRBD1	TRBV11-2	TRBJ1-2	NA
TGTGCCAGCAGCCGTCTGGGACCTAACTATGGCTACACCTTC	CASSRLGPNYGYTF	NA	TRBV11-2	TRBJ1-2	NA
TGTGCCAGCAGTGAACAGGGGCAGTCCACTGAAGCTTTCTTT	CASSEQGQSTEAFF	NA	TRBV6-1	TRBJ1-1	NA
TGTGCCAGCAGTTTACCCGGAAAGCCAGATACGCAGTATTTT	CASSLPGKPDTQYF	NA	TRBV27	TRBJ2-3	NA
TGTGCCAGCAGTTACCCGAGCGGGAACCCCGGGGAGCTGTTTTTT	CASSYPSGNPGELFF	TRBD2	TRBV6-6	TRBJ2-2	NA
TGTGCCAGCAGTTACTCACTAGTAACCGGGGAGCTGTTTTTT	CASSYSLVTGELFF	NA	TRBV6-5	TRBJ2-2	NA
TGTGCCAGCAGCTTGGAGCAGGATTCACCCCTCCACTTT	CASSLEQDSPLHF	NA	TRBV5-4	TRBJ1-6	NA
TGTGCCAGCACCGCGGGGGTCCAAGAGACCCAGTACTTC	CASTAGVQETQYF	TRBD2	TRBV5-4	TRBJ2-5	NA
TGTGCCAGCAGCTTAACCAGAGGACTAGCGGTCAGGTATGAGCAGTTCTTC	CASSLTRGLAVRYEQFF	TRBD2	TRBV7-9	TRBJ2-1	once
TGTGCCAGCAGTGAAGGGATACGAAAAATGGTTGGAAACACCATATATTTT	CASSEGIRKMVGNTIYF	NA	TRBV6-1	TRBJ1-3	NA
TGTGCCAGCAGCGGCAGGGTGTCCGGGGAGCTGTTTTTT	CASSGRVSGELFF	NA	TRBV9	TRBJ2-2	once
TGCGCCAGCAACGACAGGGGGCTGAACACAGATACGCAGTATTTT	CASNDRGLNTDTQYF	TRBD1	TRBV5-1	TRBJ2-3	NA
TGTGCCAGCACCGCAGCAAAGTGGATCAGGGTCCAGCCCCAGCATTTT	CASTAAKWIRVQPQHF	NA	TRBV21-1	TRBJ1-5	NA
TGTGTCAGAAGCAAGGGACTAGCGGGAGGGCCCGGGGAGCTGTTTTTT	CVRSKGLAGGPGELFF	NA	TRBV7-5	TRBJ2-2	NA
TGCGCCAGCCGACTACAGGTAGAGTCCGGGGAGCTGTTTTTT	CASRLQVESGELFF	NA	TRBV5-1	TRBJ2-2	NA
TGTGCCAGCAGCTTCGCCAGGGAACGGACGTATTTT	CASSFARERTYF	NA	TRBV11-2	TRBJ2-3	NA
TGTGCCAGCAGTTTCCGGGACAGGGTCTACGAGCAGTACTTC	CASSFRDRVYEQYF	TRBD1	TRBV28	TRBJ2-7	NA
TGTGCCAGCAGCTACCGGGACAGGGATACCTATGGCTACACCTTC	CASSYRDRDTYGYTF	TRBD1	TRBV5-8	TRBJ1-2	NA
TGCGCCAGCAGCCAAGGGAGTGTGACTGGAAACACCATATATTTT	CASSQGSVTGNTIYF	NA	TRBV4-1	TRBJ1-3	NA
TGTGCCACCAGCAGAGATGGGGACGCCTTAGGGGAAAAACTGTTTTTT	CATSRDGDALGEKLFF	NA	TRBV15	TRBJ1-4	NA
TGTGCCAGCACCAACAAGGCCAGGATCTCTGGAAACACCATATATTTT	CASTNKARISGNTIYF	NA	TRBV7-9	TRBJ1-3	NA
TGTGCCAGCAAGCAGGAAGGGACTTCACCCCTCCACTTT	CASKQEGTSPLHF	NA	TRBV28	TRBJ1-6	NA
TGTGCCAGTAGTTCACAGGGGGCCATCTGTGGCTACACCTTC	CASSSQGAICGYTF	TRBD1	TRBV19	TRBJ1-2	NA
TGTGCCATCAGTGAGCCGGGGACTAGCGCAAATCTGTATTTT	CAISEPGTSANLYF	TRBD2	TRBV10-3	TRBJ2-3	NA
TGTGCCAGCAGCGCCCCGGCGGGGTTTGTCAATGAGCAGTTCTTC	CASSAPAGFVNEQFF	NA	TRBV9	TRBJ2-1	NA
TGTGCCATCAACAACAGGGGGAGCTTCGGGGATCCCCCCAATCAGCCCCAGCATTTT	CAINNRGSFGDPPNQPQHF	TRBD1	TRBV10-3	TRBJ1-5	once
TGCGCCAGTCGACAGGGCGGGGGAGAGACCCAGTACTTC	CASRQGGGETQYF	NA	TRBV5-1	TRBJ2-5	once
TGCGCCAGCAGCTTGGACCGGGACCCGCAGGCTGAAGCTTTCTTT	CASSLDRDPQAEAFF	NA	TRBV5-1	TRBJ1-1	NA